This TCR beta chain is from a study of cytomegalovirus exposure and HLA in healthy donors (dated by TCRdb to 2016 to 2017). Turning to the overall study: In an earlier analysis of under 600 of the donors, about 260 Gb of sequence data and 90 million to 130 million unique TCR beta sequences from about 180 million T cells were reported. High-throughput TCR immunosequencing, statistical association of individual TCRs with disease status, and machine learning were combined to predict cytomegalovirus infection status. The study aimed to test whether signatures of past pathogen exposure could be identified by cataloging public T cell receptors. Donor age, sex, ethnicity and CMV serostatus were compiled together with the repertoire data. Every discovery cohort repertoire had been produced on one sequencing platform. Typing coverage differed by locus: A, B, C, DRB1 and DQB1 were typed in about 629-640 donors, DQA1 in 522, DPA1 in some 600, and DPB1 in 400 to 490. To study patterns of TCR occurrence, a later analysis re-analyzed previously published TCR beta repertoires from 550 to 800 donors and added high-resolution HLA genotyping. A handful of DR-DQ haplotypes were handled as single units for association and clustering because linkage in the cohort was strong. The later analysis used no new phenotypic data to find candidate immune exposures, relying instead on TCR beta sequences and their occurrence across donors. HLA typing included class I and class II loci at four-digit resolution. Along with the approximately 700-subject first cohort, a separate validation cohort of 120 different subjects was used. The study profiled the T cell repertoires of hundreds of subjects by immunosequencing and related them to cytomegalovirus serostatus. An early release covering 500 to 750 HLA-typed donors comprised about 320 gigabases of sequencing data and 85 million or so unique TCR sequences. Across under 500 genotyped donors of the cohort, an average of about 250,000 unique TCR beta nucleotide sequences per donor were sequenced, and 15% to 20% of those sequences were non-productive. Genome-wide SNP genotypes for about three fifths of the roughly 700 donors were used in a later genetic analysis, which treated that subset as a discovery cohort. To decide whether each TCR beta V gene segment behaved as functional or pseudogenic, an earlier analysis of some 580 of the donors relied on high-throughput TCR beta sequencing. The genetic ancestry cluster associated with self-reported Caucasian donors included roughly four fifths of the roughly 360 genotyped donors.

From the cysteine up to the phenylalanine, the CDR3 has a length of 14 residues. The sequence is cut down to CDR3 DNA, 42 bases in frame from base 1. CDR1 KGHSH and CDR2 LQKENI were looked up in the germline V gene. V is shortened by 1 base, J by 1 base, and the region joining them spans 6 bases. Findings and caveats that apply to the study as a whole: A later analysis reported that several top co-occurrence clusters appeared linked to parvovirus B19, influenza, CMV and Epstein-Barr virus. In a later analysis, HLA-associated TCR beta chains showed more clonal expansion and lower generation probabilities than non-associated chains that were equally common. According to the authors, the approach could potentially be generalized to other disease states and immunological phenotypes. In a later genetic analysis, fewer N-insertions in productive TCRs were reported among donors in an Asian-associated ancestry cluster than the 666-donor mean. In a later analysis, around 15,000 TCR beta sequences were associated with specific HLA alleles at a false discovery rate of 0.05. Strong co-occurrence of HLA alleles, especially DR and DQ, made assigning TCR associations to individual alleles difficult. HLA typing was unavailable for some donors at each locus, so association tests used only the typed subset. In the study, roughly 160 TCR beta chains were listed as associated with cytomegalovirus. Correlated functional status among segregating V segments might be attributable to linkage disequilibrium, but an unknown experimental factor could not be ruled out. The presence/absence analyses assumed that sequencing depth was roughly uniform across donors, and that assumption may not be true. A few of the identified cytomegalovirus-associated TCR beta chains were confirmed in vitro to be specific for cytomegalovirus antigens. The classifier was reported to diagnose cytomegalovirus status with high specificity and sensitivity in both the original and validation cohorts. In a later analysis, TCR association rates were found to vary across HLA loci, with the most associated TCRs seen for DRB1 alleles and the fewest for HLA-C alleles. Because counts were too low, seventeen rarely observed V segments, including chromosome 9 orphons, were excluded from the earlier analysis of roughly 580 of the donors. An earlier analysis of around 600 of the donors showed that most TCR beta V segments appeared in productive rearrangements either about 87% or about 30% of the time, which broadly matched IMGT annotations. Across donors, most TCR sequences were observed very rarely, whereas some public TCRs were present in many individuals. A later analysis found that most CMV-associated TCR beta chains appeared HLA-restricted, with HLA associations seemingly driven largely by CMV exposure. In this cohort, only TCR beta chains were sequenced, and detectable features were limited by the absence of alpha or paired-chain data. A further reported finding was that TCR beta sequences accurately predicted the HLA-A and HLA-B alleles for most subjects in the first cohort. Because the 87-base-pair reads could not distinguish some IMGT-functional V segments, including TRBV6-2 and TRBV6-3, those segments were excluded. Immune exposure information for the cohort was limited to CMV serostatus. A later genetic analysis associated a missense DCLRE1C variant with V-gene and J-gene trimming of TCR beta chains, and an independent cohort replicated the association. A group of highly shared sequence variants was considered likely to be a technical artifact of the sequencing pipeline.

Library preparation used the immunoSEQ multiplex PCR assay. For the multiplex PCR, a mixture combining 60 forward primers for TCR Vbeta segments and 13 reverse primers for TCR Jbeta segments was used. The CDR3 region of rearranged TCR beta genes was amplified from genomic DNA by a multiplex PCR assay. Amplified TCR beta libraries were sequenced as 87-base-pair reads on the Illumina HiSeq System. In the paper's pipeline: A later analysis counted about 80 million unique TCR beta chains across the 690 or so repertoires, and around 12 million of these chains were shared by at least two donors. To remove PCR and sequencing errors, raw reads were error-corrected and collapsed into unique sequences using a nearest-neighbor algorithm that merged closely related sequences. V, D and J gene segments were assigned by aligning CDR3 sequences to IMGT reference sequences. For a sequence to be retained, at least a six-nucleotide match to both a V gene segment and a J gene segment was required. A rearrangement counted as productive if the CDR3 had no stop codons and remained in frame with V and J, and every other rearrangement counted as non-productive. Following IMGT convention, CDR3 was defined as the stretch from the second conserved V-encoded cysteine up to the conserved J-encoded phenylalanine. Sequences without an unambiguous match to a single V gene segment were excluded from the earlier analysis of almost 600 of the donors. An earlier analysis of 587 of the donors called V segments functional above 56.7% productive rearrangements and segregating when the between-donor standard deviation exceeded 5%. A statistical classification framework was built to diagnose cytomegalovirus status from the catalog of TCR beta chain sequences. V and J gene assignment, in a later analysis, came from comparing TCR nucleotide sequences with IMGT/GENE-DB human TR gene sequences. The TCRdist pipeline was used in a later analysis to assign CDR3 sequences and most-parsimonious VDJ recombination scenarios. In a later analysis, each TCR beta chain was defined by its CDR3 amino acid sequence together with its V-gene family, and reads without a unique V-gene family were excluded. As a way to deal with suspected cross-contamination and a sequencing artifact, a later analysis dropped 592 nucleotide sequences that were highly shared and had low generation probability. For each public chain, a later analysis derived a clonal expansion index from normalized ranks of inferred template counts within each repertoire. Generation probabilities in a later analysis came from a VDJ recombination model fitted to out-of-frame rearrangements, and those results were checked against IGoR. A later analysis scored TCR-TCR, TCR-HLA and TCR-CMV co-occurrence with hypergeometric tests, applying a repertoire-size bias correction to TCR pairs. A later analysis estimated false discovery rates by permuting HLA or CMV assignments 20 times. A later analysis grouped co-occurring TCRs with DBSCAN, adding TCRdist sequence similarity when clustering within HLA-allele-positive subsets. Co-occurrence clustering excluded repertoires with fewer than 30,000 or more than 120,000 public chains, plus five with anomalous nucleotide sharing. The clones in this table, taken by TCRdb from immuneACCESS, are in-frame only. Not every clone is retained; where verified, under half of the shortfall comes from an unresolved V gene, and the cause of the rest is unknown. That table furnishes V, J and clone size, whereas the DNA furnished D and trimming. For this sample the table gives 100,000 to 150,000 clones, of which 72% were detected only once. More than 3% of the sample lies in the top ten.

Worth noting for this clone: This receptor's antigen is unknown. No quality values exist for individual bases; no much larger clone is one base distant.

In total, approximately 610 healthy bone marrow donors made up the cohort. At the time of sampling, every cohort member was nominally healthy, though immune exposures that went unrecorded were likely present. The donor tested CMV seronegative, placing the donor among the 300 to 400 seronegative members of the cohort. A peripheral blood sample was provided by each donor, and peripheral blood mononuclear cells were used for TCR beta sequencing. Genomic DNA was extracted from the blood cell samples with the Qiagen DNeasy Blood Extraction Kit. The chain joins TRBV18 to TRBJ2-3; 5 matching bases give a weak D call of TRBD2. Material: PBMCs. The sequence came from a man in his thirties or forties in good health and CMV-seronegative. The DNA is TGTGCCAGCTCACCACAGGGAGGCACAGATACGCAGTATTTT. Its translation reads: CASSPQGGTDTQYF. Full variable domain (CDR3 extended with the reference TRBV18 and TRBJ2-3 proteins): NAGVMQNPRHLVRRRGQEARLRCSPMKGHSHVYWYRQLPEEGLKFMVYLQKENIIDESGMPKERFSAEFPKEGPSILRIQQVVRGDSAAYFCASSPQGGTDTQYFGPGTRLTVL.